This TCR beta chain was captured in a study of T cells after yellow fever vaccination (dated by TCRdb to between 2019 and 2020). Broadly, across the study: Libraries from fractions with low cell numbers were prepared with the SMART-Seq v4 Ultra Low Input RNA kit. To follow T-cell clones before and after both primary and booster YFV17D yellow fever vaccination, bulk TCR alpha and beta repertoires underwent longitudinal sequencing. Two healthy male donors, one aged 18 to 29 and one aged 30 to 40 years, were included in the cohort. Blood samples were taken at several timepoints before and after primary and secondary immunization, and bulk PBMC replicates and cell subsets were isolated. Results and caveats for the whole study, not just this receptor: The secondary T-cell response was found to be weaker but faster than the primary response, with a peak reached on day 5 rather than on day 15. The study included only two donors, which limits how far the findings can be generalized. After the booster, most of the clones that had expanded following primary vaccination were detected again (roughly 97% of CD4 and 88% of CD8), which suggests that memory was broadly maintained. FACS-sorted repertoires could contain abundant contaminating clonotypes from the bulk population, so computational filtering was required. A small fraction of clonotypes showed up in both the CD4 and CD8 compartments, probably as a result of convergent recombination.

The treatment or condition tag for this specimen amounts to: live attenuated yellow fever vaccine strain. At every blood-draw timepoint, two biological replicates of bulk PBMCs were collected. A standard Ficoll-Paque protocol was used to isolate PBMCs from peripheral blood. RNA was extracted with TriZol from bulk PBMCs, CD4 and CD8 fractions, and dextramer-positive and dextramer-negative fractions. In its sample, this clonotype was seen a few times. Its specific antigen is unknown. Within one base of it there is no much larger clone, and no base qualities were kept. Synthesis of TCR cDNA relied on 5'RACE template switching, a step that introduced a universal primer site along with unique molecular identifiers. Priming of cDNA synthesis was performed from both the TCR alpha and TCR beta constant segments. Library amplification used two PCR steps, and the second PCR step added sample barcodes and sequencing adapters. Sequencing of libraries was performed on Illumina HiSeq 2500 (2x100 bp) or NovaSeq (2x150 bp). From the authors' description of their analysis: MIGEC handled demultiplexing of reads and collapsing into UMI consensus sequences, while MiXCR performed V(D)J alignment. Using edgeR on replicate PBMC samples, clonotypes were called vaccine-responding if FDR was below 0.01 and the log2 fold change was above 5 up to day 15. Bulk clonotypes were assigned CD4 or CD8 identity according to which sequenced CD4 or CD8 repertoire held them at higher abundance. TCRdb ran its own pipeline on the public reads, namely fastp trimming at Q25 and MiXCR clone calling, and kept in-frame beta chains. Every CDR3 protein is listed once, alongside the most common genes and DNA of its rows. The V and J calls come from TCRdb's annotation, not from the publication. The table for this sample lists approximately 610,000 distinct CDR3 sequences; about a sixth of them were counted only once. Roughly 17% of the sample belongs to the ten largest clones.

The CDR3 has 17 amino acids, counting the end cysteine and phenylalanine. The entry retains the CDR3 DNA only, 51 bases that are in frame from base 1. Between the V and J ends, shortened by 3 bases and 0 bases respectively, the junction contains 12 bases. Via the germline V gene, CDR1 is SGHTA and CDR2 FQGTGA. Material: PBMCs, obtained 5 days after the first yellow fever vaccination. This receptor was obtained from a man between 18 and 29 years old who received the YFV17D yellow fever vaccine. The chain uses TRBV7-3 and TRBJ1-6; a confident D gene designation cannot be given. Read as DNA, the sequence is TGTGCCAGCAGCTTGTGGCCGCCTGACTCCTATAATTCACCCCTCCACTTT. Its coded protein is CASSLWPPDSYNSPLHF.